This TCR beta chain was captured by sequencing in a study of T cells in Graves' hyperthyroidism and ophthalmopathy. Study-level findings and limits: In simple terms, a model built on 13 V-J features told ophthalmopathy apart from stable hyperthyroidism.

V lost 7 bases to trimming and J lost 1 base; unmatched junction nucleotides: 12. The CDR3 has 18 residues. Germline V gene data show CDR1 as SNHLY and CDR2 as FYNNEI. Details on this clonotype: Its antigen remains unidentified.

PBMCs were derived from 7.5 to 10 ml fresh peripheral blood. The investigators amplified TCR beta CDR3 regions from RNA transcripts. The HTBI primer set served for first-round RT-PCR of the TCR CDR3. Using its own MiXCR run on the multiplex PCR reads, TCRdb lists one record per CDR3 protein. The table includes approximately 640,000 distinct CDR3 sequences, roughly 17% detected once. Sequences were obtained from blood. The chain carries TRBV2 and TRBJ2-4; 11 nucleotides match TRBD2. The origin of this receptor is a man aged 50-59 years with Graves' hyperthyroidism. The CDR3 DNA reads as TGTGCCAGCACAGGGCCTAGCGGGAGGTTCGTGGCCAAAAACATTCAGTACTTC. Translating it yields CASTGPSGRFVAKNIQYF.